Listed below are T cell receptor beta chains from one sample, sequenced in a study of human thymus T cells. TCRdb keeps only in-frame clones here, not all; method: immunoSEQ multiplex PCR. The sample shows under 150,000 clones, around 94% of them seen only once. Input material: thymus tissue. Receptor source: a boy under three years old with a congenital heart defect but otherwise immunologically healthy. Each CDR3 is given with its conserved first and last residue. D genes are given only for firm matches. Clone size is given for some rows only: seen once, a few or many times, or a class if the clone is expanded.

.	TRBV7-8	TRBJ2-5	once	CASSLGWGAYLQETQYF	TGTGCCAGCTCCTTGGGGTGGGGGGCGTATCTCCAAGAGACCCAGTACTTC
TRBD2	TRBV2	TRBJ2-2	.	CASSEFSGGAFTGELFF	TGTGCCAGCAGTGAATTTAGCGGGGGGGCCTTCACCGGGGAGCTGTTTTTT
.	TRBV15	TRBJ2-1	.	CASETRPGFGYNEQFF	TGTGCCAGCGAAACAAGACCGGGCTTCGGCTACAATGAGCAGTTCTTC
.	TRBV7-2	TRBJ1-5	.	CASSLSPGGPLKGPQHF	TGTGCCAGCAGCTTATCCCCGGGGGGCCCCCTAAAAGGGCCCCAGCATTTT
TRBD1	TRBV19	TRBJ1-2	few	CASSTRQGGYTF	TGTGCCAGTAGTACCCGACAGGGTGGCTACACCTTC
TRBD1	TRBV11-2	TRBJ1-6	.	CASSLGTGNLRGNSPLHF	TGTGCCAGCAGCTTAGGGACAGGGAATTTAAGAGGTAATTCACCCCTCCACTTT
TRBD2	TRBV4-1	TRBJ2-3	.	CASSQGGLAGFSEVDTQYF	TGCGCCAGCAGCCAAGGGGGACTAGCGGGGTTCTCGGAGGTAGATACGCAGTATTTT
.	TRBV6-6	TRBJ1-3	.	CASSYSDSHSGNTIYF	TGTGCCAGCAGTTACTCGGACAGCCACTCTGGAAACACCATATATTTT
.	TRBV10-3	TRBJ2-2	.	CAISERSGTTGELFF	TGTGCCATCAGTGAGAGGAGCGGAACCACCGGGGAGCTGTTTTTT
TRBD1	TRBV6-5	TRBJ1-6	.	CASSPDRGNSPLHF	TGTGCCAGCAGCCCCGACAGGGGCAATTCACCCCTCCACTTT
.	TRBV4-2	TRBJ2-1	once	CASSPKSESSYNEQFF	TGTGCCAGCAGCCCGAAATCCGAGAGCTCCTACAATGAGCAGTTCTTC
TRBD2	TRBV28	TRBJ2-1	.	CASSLAVAGAPGYNEQFF	TGTGCCAGCAGTTTAGCGGTAGCGGGGGCTCCGGGATACAATGAGCAGTTCTTC
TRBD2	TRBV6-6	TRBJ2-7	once	CASSYPTSGASYEQYF	TGTGCCAGCAGTTATCCAACTAGCGGAGCATCCTACGAGCAGTACTTC
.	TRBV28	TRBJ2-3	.	CASSSKKTTDTQYF	TGTGCCAGCAGTTCCAAGAAGACCACAGATACGCAGTATTTT
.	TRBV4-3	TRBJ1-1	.	CASSLRTDVNTEAFF	TGCGCCAGCAGCCTCAGGACAGATGTAAACACTGAAGCTTTCTTT
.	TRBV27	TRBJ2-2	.	CASSLSAPGELFF	TGTGCCAGCAGTTTGAGTGCCCCCGGGGAGCTGTTTTTT
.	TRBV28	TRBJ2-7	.	CASSLQGREQYF	TGTGCCAGCAGTTTACAGGGTCGCGAGCAGTACTTC
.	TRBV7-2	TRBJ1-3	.	CASSLNENTIYF	TGTGCCAGCAGCTTAAACGAAAACACCATATATTTT
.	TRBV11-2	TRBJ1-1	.	CASSSPAQAGAGTEAFF	TGTGCCAGCAGCTCGCCCGCCCAGGCGGGGGCAGGGACTGAAGCTTTCTTT
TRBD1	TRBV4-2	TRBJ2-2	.	CASSQDIPGGQAGELFF	TGTGCCAGCAGCCAAGATATCCCAGGGGGACAAGCCGGGGAGCTGTTTTTT
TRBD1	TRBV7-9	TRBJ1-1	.	CASSLGQVNTEAFF	TGTGCCAGCAGCCTTGGACAGGTGAACACTGAAGCTTTCTTT
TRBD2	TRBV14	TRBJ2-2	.	CASSHKGISGATGELFF	TGTGCCAGCAGCCATAAGGGGATTAGCGGGGCCACCGGGGAGCTGTTTTTT
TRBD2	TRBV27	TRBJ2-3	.	CASSLSVGLVHGTQYF	TGTGCCAGCAGTTTATCGGTTGGACTAGTTCATGGTACGCAGTATTTT
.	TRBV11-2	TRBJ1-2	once	CASSLVPNSEGVINYGYTF	TGTGCCAGCAGCTTAGTTCCCAACAGTGAAGGTGTCATCAACTATGGCTACACCTTC
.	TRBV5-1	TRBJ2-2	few	CASRERDTGELFF	TGCGCCAGCAGGGAACGGGACACCGGGGAGCTGTTTTTT
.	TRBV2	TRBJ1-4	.	CASSEGRGGTNEKLFF	TGTGCCAGCAGTGAAGGCAGGGGTGGGACTAATGAAAAACTGTTTTTT
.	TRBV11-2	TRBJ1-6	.	CASSRREGNSPLHF	TGTGCCAGCAGCCGCAGGGAAGGAAATTCACCCCTCCACTTT